Listed below are T cell receptor beta chains from one sample, sequenced in a study of T cell repertoires in cytomegalovirus infection. Each CDR3 protein gets one entry after TCRdb re-called the reads with MiXCR. The data show 200,000 or so distinct CDR3 sequences, around 35% seen once. No antigen has been assigned to these receptors. The sequencing used CD8+ T cells from cultured PBMCs, collected from culture after CMV antigen stimulation. The receptors derive from a human donor in good health (CMV status not recorded). Some clones in this sample may be carry-over from other donors' samples. CDR3s include the opening cysteine and the closing phenylalanine or tryptophan. The D gene is left open where the match is weak. The size of a clone is reported for some rows only, either as once, few or many, or as a class for expanded clones.

clone size: .
J gene: TRBJ1-5
V gene: TRBV9
D gene: .
CDR3 protein: CASSVALGAGPQHF
CDR3 DNA: TGTGCCAGCAGCGTAGCTCTCGGTGCAGGGCCCCAGCATTTT

clone size: many
J gene: TRBJ1-4
V gene: TRBV7-2
D gene: .
CDR3 protein: CASSSKQGTNEKLFF
CDR3 DNA: TGTGCCAGCAGCTCCAAACAGGGCACTAATGAAAAACTGTTTTTT

clone size: .
J gene: TRBJ2-7
V gene: TRBV7-8
D gene: .
CDR3 protein: CASSSTRIGYYEQYF
CDR3 DNA: TGTGCCAGCAGCTCTACTCGTATAGGGTACTACGAGCAGTACTTC

clone size: .
J gene: TRBJ2-5
V gene: TRBV27
D gene: TRBD1
CDR3 protein: CASSSPPGTGGEETQYF
CDR3 DNA: TGTGCCAGCAGTTCCCCGCCCGGGACAGGAGGTGAAGAGACCCAGTACTTC

clone size: .
J gene: TRBJ1-4
V gene: TRBV29-1
D gene: .
CDR3 protein: CSVEGPLGEKLFF
CDR3 DNA: TGCAGCGTTGAGGGACCCTTGGGGGAAAAACTGTTTTTT

clone size: once
J gene: TRBJ2-3
V gene: TRBV6-8
D gene: .
CDR3 protein: CASSQYLIDTQYF
CDR3 DNA: TGTGCCAGCAGTCAGTACCTTATAGATACGCAGTATTTT

clone size: .
J gene: TRBJ2-3
V gene: TRBV12-3/TRBV12-4
D gene: TRBD1
CDR3 protein: CASSESGTGSTDTQYF
CDR3 DNA: TGTGCCAGCAGTGAATCCGGGACAGGGAGCACAGATACGCAGTATTTT

clone size: .
J gene: TRBJ2-1
V gene: TRBV7-9
D gene: TRBD2
CDR3 protein: CASSDSGGDYNEQFF
CDR3 DNA: TGTGCCAGCAGTGATAGCGGGGGAGACTACAATGAGCAGTTCTTC

clone size: few
J gene: TRBJ2-7
V gene: TRBV7-9
D gene: TRBD1
CDR3 protein: CASSSIRDRSHRIYEQYF
CDR3 DNA: TGTGCCAGCAGCTCAATCCGGGACAGAAGTCATAGGATTTACGAGCAGTACTTC

clone size: .
J gene: TRBJ2-1
V gene: TRBV29-1
D gene: .
CDR3 protein: CSAPQGNEQFF
CDR3 DNA: TGCAGCGCGCCCCAGGGCAATGAGCAGTTCTTC

clone size: .
J gene: TRBJ2-5
V gene: TRBV25-1
D gene: TRBD2
CDR3 protein: CASSEFPTSGKETQYF
CDR3 DNA: TGTGCCAGCAGTGAATTCCCAACTAGCGGGAAAGAGACCCAGTACTTC

clone size: .
J gene: TRBJ2-3
V gene: TRBV20-1
D gene: .
CDR3 protein: CSADLGLRDTDTQYF
CDR3 DNA: TGCAGTGCTGACCTAGGGTTGCGGGACACAGATACGCAGTATTTT

clone size: few
J gene: TRBJ1-1
V gene: TRBV6-5
D gene: TRBD1
CDR3 protein: CASSHGQGGTEAFF
CDR3 DNA: TGTGCCAGCAGTCACGGACAGGGTGGCACTGAAGCTTTCTTT

clone size: few
J gene: TRBJ2-6
V gene: TRBV14
D gene: TRBD1
CDR3 protein: CASSQGQRGPYSGANVLTF
CDR3 DNA: TGTGCCAGCAGCCAAGGACAGAGGGGGCCTTACTCTGGGGCCAACGTCCTGACTTTC

clone size: .
J gene: TRBJ2-1
V gene: TRBV7-6
D gene: .
CDR3 protein: CASSLRGGSVNEQFF
CDR3 DNA: TGTGCCAGCAGCTTAAGGGGTGGTAGTGTCAATGAGCAGTTCTTC

clone size: .
J gene: TRBJ2-7
V gene: TRBV4-1
D gene: .
CDR3 protein: CASSQDPGGLGPYEQYF
CDR3 DNA: TGCGCCAGCAGCCAAGATCCGGGGGGCCTCGGGCCTTACGAGCAGTACTTC

clone size: .
J gene: TRBJ2-7
V gene: TRBV6-5
D gene: TRBD1
CDR3 protein: CASSYSFGQGAREQYF
CDR3 DNA: TGTGCCAGCAGTTACTCATTTGGACAGGGGGCAAGGGAGCAGTACTTC

clone size: .
J gene: TRBJ2-1
V gene: TRBV5-5
D gene: .
CDR3 protein: CASSLVPVRVADEQFF
CDR3 DNA: TGTGCCAGCAGCTTGGTCCCGGTACGGGTTGCGGATGAGCAGTTCTTC

clone size: .
J gene: TRBJ1-2
V gene: TRBV6-5
D gene: .
CDR3 protein: CASREGYRATYGYTF
CDR3 DNA: TGTGCCAGCAGGGAGGGGTACAGGGCCACCTATGGCTACACCTTC

clone size: .
J gene: TRBJ2-1
V gene: TRBV7-9
D gene: TRBD1
CDR3 protein: CASSLRGQGVLNEQFF
CDR3 DNA: TGTGCCAGCAGCTTAAGGGGCCAGGGGGTCCTGAATGAGCAGTTCTTC

clone size: .
J gene: TRBJ1-5
V gene: TRBV7-9
D gene: .
CDR3 protein: CASSPFDSNQPQHF
CDR3 DNA: TGTGCCAGCAGCCCCTTTGATAGCAATCAGCCCCAGCATTTT

clone size: few
J gene: TRBJ1-5
V gene: TRBV12-3/TRBV12-4
D gene: TRBD1
CDR3 protein: CASSWTGGNQPQHF
CDR3 DNA: TGTGCCAGCAGCTGGACAGGGGGAAATCAGCCCCAGCATTTT

clone size: .
J gene: TRBJ2-5
V gene: TRBV6-6
D gene: TRBD2
CDR3 protein: CASSLRGLAGASETQYF
CDR3 DNA: TGTGCCAGCAGCCTCAGGGGGCTAGCGGGAGCTTCAGAGACCCAGTACTTC

clone size: .
J gene: TRBJ2-1
V gene: TRBV20-1
D gene: .
CDR3 protein: CSARRAGGTFYNEQFF
CDR3 DNA: TGCAGTGCTAGAAGGGCAGGGGGGACGTTTTACAATGAGCAGTTCTTC

clone size: many
J gene: TRBJ1-6
V gene: TRBV20-1
D gene: .
CDR3 protein: CSARFRRVSSYNSPLHF
CDR3 DNA: TGCAGTGCTAGGTTTCGCAGGGTGAGCTCCTATAATTCACCCCTCCACTTT

clone size: .
J gene: TRBJ1-3
V gene: TRBV19
D gene: .
CDR3 protein: CASRKIWTSGNTIYF
CDR3 DNA: TGTGCCAGTAGGAAGATCTGGACCTCTGGAAACACCATATATTTT

clone size: few
J gene: TRBJ1-1
V gene: TRBV12-3/TRBV12-4
D gene: TRBD1
CDR3 protein: CASRTGTGGRTEAFF
CDR3 DNA: TGTGCCAGCAGGACAGGGACAGGGGGACGAACTGAAGCTTTCTTT

clone size: .
J gene: TRBJ1-6
V gene: TRBV2
D gene: .
CDR3 protein: CASSEALALHF
CDR3 DNA: TGTGCCAGCAGTGAAGCACTGGCCCTCCACTTT

clone size: few
J gene: TRBJ1-1
V gene: TRBV12-5
D gene: .
CDR3 protein: CASGLEGTAFF
CDR3 DNA: TGTGCTAGTGGTTTGGAGGGAACGGCTTTCTTT

clone size: many
J gene: TRBJ2-1
V gene: TRBV9
D gene: .
CDR3 protein: CASSVDWVDSSYNEQFF
CDR3 DNA: TGTGCCAGCAGCGTAGATTGGGTAGACAGCTCCTACAATGAGCAGTTCTTC

clone size: .
J gene: TRBJ1-1
V gene: TRBV20-1
D gene: .
CDR3 protein: CSARAESARGGTEAFF
CDR3 DNA: TGCAGTGCTAGAGCGGAAAGTGCCAGGGGAGGTACTGAAGCTTTCTTT

clone size: many
J gene: TRBJ2-1
V gene: TRBV7-8
D gene: .
CDR3 protein: CASSLLGGGNEQFF
CDR3 DNA: TGTGCCAGCAGCTTATTGGGTGGGGGGAATGAGCAGTTCTTC

clone size: .
J gene: TRBJ2-1
V gene: TRBV4-1
D gene: TRBD1
CDR3 protein: CASSDPGQGPSSYNEQFF
CDR3 DNA: TGCGCCAGCAGCGACCCGGGACAGGGCCCGAGCTCCTACAATGAGCAGTTCTTC

clone size: few
J gene: TRBJ2-7
V gene: TRBV12-3/TRBV12-4
D gene: .
CDR3 protein: CASRPSLGGGGYEQYF
CDR3 DNA: TGTGCCAGCAGGCCGAGCCTAGGGGGGGGCGGCTACGAGCAGTACTTC

clone size: few
J gene: TRBJ2-4
V gene: TRBV2
D gene: TRBD1
CDR3 protein: CASSPGQGVKNIQYF
CDR3 DNA: TGTGCCAGCAGTCCGGGACAGGGGGTGAAAAACATTCAGTACTTC

clone size: few
J gene: TRBJ2-3
V gene: TRBV2
D gene: TRBD2
CDR3 protein: CASGGEAYTDTQYF
CDR3 DNA: TGTGCCAGCGGGGGGGAGGCCTACACAGATACGCAGTATTTT

clone size: .
J gene: TRBJ2-7
V gene: TRBV27
D gene: .
CDR3 protein: CASSLDFLSYEQYF
CDR3 DNA: TGTGCCAGCAGTTTAGATTTTCTTTCCTACGAGCAGTACTTC

clone size: .
J gene: TRBJ1-3
V gene: TRBV28
D gene: .
CDR3 protein: CASQDRAFSGNTIYF
CDR3 DNA: TGTGCCAGCCAGGACAGAGCTTTCTCTGGAAACACCATATATTTT

clone size: .
J gene: TRBJ2-2
V gene: TRBV7-6
D gene: .
CDR3 protein: CASSRQDHIAGELFF
CDR3 DNA: TGTGCCAGCAGCCGACAGGACCATATCGCCGGGGAGCTGTTTTTT

clone size: many
J gene: TRBJ1-1
V gene: TRBV3-1
D gene: .
CDR3 protein: CASSPGTGIRAYWAFF
CDR3 DNA: TGTGCCAGCAGCCCAGGGACCGGGATTAGGGCATATTGGGCTTTCTTT

clone size: .
J gene: TRBJ2-6
V gene: TRBV11-2
D gene: .
CDR3 protein: CASERSWATSGANVLTF
CDR3 DNA: TGTGCCAGCGAAAGGTCCTGGGCCACCTCTGGGGCCAACGTCCTGACTTTC

clone size: few
J gene: TRBJ1-5
V gene: TRBV7-2
D gene: TRBD1
CDR3 protein: CASSSDEGQVGLNPQHF
CDR3 DNA: TGTGCCAGCAGCTCAGATGAGGGACAGGTGGGCCTTAATCCCCAGCATTTT

clone size: few
J gene: TRBJ2-2
V gene: TRBV2
D gene: TRBD1
CDR3 protein: CASRLGQYTGELFF
CDR3 DNA: TGTGCCAGCAGGTTGGGACAGTACACCGGGGAGCTGTTTTTT

clone size: .
J gene: TRBJ2-4
V gene: TRBV6-2/TRBV6-3
D gene: .
CDR3 protein: CASKDPKNIQYF
CDR3 DNA: TGTGCCAGCAAGGATCCCAAAAACATTCAGTACTTC

clone size: .
J gene: TRBJ2-2
V gene: TRBV7-9
D gene: .
CDR3 protein: CASSSRVSGELFF
CDR3 DNA: TGTGCCAGCAGCTCACGGGTGTCCGGGGAGCTGTTTTTT